These 14 T cell receptor beta chains share one sample of origin, sequenced in a study of blood T cell repertoires in COVID-19. TCRdb's table, derived via immunoSEQ multiplex PCR, lists solely in-frame clones and lacks some. The data show more than 100,000 clones, roughly 90% seen once. Sequencing used peripheral blood. Receptor source: a man aged 50 or older with active or convalescent COVID-19.

This chain connects TRBV19 to TRBJ1-2; D perhaps matches TRBD1 (5 bases). The germline V gene has CDR1 LNHDA and CDR2 SQIVND (reference sequence). Trimming pared 4 bases from V and 5 bases from J, leaving 8 bases between. CDR3 length: 12 residues. The DNA for the CDR3 is TGTGCCAGTAGTACGACAGTGTATGGCTACACCTTC. Translation: CASSTTVYGYTF.

This chain links TRBV6-6 with TRBJ1-5; D might be TRBD1 (6 bases). The CDR3 runs 12 residues. The germline CDR1 and CDR2 sequences are MNHNY and SVGAGI (reference sequence). The V end lost 7 bases, the J end lost 5 bases, and 9 bases lay between the germline ends. The CDR3 loop is CASTNRDQPQHF. As DNA, the CDR3 is TGTGCCAGCACCAACAGGGATCAGCCCCAGCATTTT.

This clone was seen a single time. This CDR3 is CSAGFRGLREQYF. The CDR3 nucleotides read TGCAGCGCCGGGTTCCGCGGTTTAAGAGAGCAGTACTTC. This chain links TRBV29-1 with TRBJ2-7, with D unclear. CDR3 length: 13 residues. V was cut by 7 bases and J by 7 bases, with 20 bases left in between. The germline CDR1 and CDR2 sequences are SQVTM and ANQGSEA.

This chain joins TRBV15 and TRBJ2-5; the match to TRBD2 covers 10 bases. Trimming took 3 bases from V and 5 from J; bases not matched to a gene: 9. From germline, CDR1 is LNHNV and CDR2 YYDKDF (reference sequence). The CDR3 totals 16 residues. The CDR3 protein is CATSRARAGGEETQYF. CDR3 DNA: TGTGCCACCAGCAGGGCCAGAGCGGGAGGGGAGGAGACCCAGTACTTC.

The chain is built from TRBV7-6 and TRBJ1-5; D is perhaps TRBD1 (6 bases). V gave up 5 bases and J gave up 1 base, with 12 bases separating them. The CDR3 loop spans 15 amino acids. The V gene's germline CDR1 is SGHVS and CDR2 FNYEAQ. CDR3 protein: CASSAQGHSNQPQHF. CDR3 nucleotide sequence: TGTGCCAGCAGCGCCCAGGGGCACAGCAATCAGCCCCAGCATTTT.

The chain employs TRBV7-8 and TRBJ2-5; TRBD1 is a possible D gene (5 bases). The germline CDR1 and CDR2 sequences are SGHVS and FQNEAQ. The V end was cut by 1 base, the J end by 5 bases, with 17 bases between. CDR3 length: 16 amino acids. The CDR3 bases are TGTGCCAGCAGCTTAGAAGGGGCAGGGCGGTCGGAGACCCAGTACTTC. Protein product: CASSLEGAGRSETQYF.

This chain connects TRBV19 to TRBJ1-6; 7 bases are shared with TRBD1. This CDR3 comprises 16 residues. CDR1 is LNHDA, CDR2 SQIVND, per germline (reference sequence). J was trimmed by 11 bases and V by 6 bases; bases with no gene match: 16. CDR3 DNA sequence: TGTGCCAGTAGACCCCTGAGGGGGCCCCATTCAGCACCCCTCCACTTT. This codes for CASRPLRGPHSAPLHF.

The V and J genes are TRBV3-1 (or the pseudogene TRBV3-2) and TRBJ2-7; tentatively, D is TRBD2 (5 bases). This CDR3 has 13 residues. The V end lost 4 bases, the J end lost 6 bases, and 13 bases lay between the germline ends. Germline CDR1 and CDR2: LGHDT and YNNKEL (reference sequence). This CDR3 is CASSLGSWAEQYF. The CDR3 DNA reads as TGTGCCAGCAGCCTAGGGAGTTGGGCCGAGCAGTACTTC.

This chain joins TRBV3-1 (or the pseudogene TRBV3-2) and TRBJ1-1; 9 bases match TRBD1. CDR3 length: 15 residues. The J segment lost 5 bases and the V segment lost 4 bases, leaving 8 bases of the junction unmatched. Germline CDR1 is LGHDT and CDR2 is YNNKEL (reference sequence). Here the CDR3 reads CASSPHRTGVTEAFF. In nucleotides, the CDR3 is TGTGCCAGCAGCCCCCATCGGACAGGGGTGACTGAAGCTTTCTTT.

A single count supports this clone. The chain has TRBV10-2 and TRBJ2-1; the match to TRBD2 covers 11 bases. This CDR3 is built from 14 residues. The germline CDR1 and CDR2 sequences are WSHSY and SAAADI. J gave up 7 bases and V 6 bases, and 5 bases lay outside the gene matches. The CDR3 protein is CASRVAGGPNEQFF. Here the CDR3 DNA reads TGCGCCAGCAGAGTAGCGGGGGGGCCGAATGAGCAGTTCTTC.

The rearrangement joins TRBV7-2 to TRBJ2-1, with a possible D match to TRBD1 (7 bases). The germline CDR1 and CDR2 sequences are SGHTA and FQGNSA. The CDR3 loop spans 15 amino acids. Deletions cut 5 bases from V and 7 bases from J, with 18 bases between. The CDR3 sequence is CASSSAEGAWNEQFF. CDR3 in DNA: TGTGCCAGCAGCAGCGCGGAGGGGGCTTGGAATGAGCAGTTCTTC.

This clone was observed a few times. This chain joins TRBV5-1 and TRBJ2-7, with D possibly TRBD2 on 5 matching bases. The V gene lost 2 bases and the J gene lost 1 base, with 10 bases spanning the gap. The CDR3 consists of 14 residues. In germline, CDR1 is SGHRS, CDR2 YFSETQ. For the CDR3, the DNA is TGCGCCAGCAGCTTTGACTGGAGGTCCTACGAGCAGTACTTC. This codes for CASSFDWRSYEQYF.

This rearrangement joins TRBV6-5 to TRBJ2-1; TRBD1 aligns across 7 bases. Germline assignment: CDR1 MNHEY and CDR2 SVGAGI. The CDR3 contains 13 residues. V shed 0 bases and J 9 bases; nucleotides not matched to a gene: 2. CDR3 amino acids: CASSYSQGSEQFF. The DNA of the CDR3 is TGTGCCAGCAGTTACTCACAGGGGAGTGAGCAGTTCTTC.

The rearrangement uses TRBV11-3 and TRBJ2-2; TRBD1 might be the D (6 bases). Germline V lookup: CDR1 SGHNT, CDR2 YENEEA. V lost 5 bases, J lost 7 bases, and 11 bases lay in between. This CDR3 comprises 13 residues. The CDR3 nucleotides are TGTGCCAGCAGCGCACAGGGTAACGGGGAGCTGTTTTTT. Protein: CASSAQGNGELFF.